A selection of T cell receptor beta chains follows, all from one sample in a study of PD-1 blockade in classical Hodgkin lymphoma. Sequenced by immunoSEQ multiplex PCR; TCRdb stores in-frame clones only, minus some. Counted here are approximately 79,000 clones, about nine tenths occurring once; the ten biggest clones make up approximately 2.5%. Source: peripheral blood mononuclear cells (PBMCs), taken before the second cycle of nivolumab. Receptors originate from a human donor with classical Hodgkin lymphoma. CDR3s include the opening cysteine and the closing phenylalanine or tryptophan. D genes are given only for firm matches. The size entry is marked missing in some rows and otherwise reads once, few, many or a size class.

cdr3_aa cdr3_nt v_call d_call j_call clone_size
CASSPDRRYTGELFF TGTGCCAGCAGCCCCGACAGGAGGTACACCGGGGAGCTGTTTTTT TRBV5-8 NA TRBJ2-2 NA
CASSLSGQGVTEAFF TGTGCCAGCAGCTTATCGGGACAGGGAGTCACTGAAGCTTTCTTT TRBV7-6 TRBD1 TRBJ1-1 few
CASRLAGYEQYF TGTGCCAGCAGACTAGCAGGGTACGAGCAGTACTTC TRBV28 NA TRBJ2-7 few
CASSSPDQITGELFF TGTGCCAGCAGTTCTCCGGACCAGATCACCGGGGAGCTGTTTTTT TRBV6-6 NA TRBJ2-2 NA
CASSRTASYNEQFF TGTGCCAGCAGCAGGACAGCCTCCTACAATGAGCAGTTCTTC TRBV27 NA TRBJ2-1 NA
CASSNELAIDTQYF TGTGCCAGCAGTAACGAACTAGCAATTGATACGCAGTATTTT TRBV2 NA TRBJ2-3 once
CASSLYGAGGPLSSYNEQFF TGCGCCAGCAGCTTGTATGGAGCGGGAGGGCCTCTGAGCTCCTACAATGAGCAGTTCTTC TRBV5-1 TRBD2 TRBJ2-1 NA
CASSYLGTDTEAFF TGTGCCAGCAGTTACCTGGGGACGGACACTGAAGCTTTCTTT TRBV6-5 NA TRBJ1-1 NA
CAWSRGHPGNQPQHF TGTGCCTGGAGTCGCGGACACCCCGGCAATCAGCCCCAGCATTTT TRBV30 NA TRBJ1-5 NA
CASSPKVAGIQYF TGTGCCAGCAGCCCCAAGGTAGCCGGCATTCAGTACTTC TRBV9 NA TRBJ2-4 NA
CASSGRLVAGELFF TGTGCCAGCAGTGGGAGACTAGTCGCCGGGGAGCTGTTTTTT TRBV25-1 NA TRBJ2-2 NA
CASSLPGTDQPQHF TGTGCCAGCAGCTTACCGGGGACCGATCAGCCCCAGCATTTT TRBV7-9 NA TRBJ1-5 NA
CASRVGGSGGYTF TGTGCCAGCAGAGTAGGTGGGTCCGGTGGCTACACCTTC TRBV6-5 NA TRBJ1-2 NA
CASSLYTTGGRSYEQYF TGTGCCAGCAGTTTATACACGACAGGGGGGAGGTCCTACGAGCAGTACTTC TRBV27 TRBD1 TRBJ2-7 NA
CASSQTGAGANVLTF TGTGCCAGCAGTCAAACAGGGGCTGGGGCCAACGTCCTGACTTTC TRBV28 TRBD1 TRBJ2-6 NA
CASSLTFGGEGAYEQYF TGCGCCAGCAGCCTCACCTTTGGGGGGGAAGGGGCCTACGAGCAGTACTTC TRBV5-1 TRBD2 TRBJ2-7 NA
CASGLVPGRNLNTEAFF TGTGCTAGTGGTTTGGTACCCGGCAGAAACCTGAACACTGAAGCTTTCTTT TRBV12-5 NA TRBJ1-1 NA
CASRGRDFYEQYF TGCGCCAGCAGAGGGCGCGATTTCTACGAGCAGTACTTC TRBV5-1 NA TRBJ2-7 NA
CASSEAGNTEAFF TGTGCCAGCAGTGAAGCAGGGAACACTGAAGCTTTCTTT TRBV2 NA TRBJ1-1 NA
CAWFRDSPYEQYF TGTGCCTGGTTCCGGGACAGTCCCTACGAGCAGTACTTC TRBV30 TRBD1 TRBJ2-7 NA
CASSWIADEQFF TGTGCCAGCAGTTGGATAGCGGATGAGCAGTTCTTC TRBV6-1 NA TRBJ2-1 NA
CSVPKIGGSIYGYTF TGCAGCGTCCCAAAGATCGGGGGATCCATATATGGCTACACCTTC TRBV29-1 NA TRBJ1-2 NA
CASSPRDQTDNSPLHF TGCGCCAGCAGCCCCCGGGACCAAACGGATAATTCACCCCTCCACTTT TRBV4-1 NA TRBJ1-6 NA
CASSQSQDGSYEQYF TGTGCCAGCAGCCAATCCCAGGACGGGTCGTACGAGCAGTACTTC TRBV16 NA TRBJ2-7 NA
CASSDSFAGISKNIQYF TGTGCCAGCAGTGATAGCTTCGCGGGGATCAGCAAAAACATTCAGTACTTC TRBV6-1 NA TRBJ2-4 NA
CASSNRGQETQYF TGTGCCAGTAGTAATCGGGGACAAGAGACCCAGTACTTC TRBV19 NA TRBJ2-5 NA
CASSVGTGSGSLRRFF NA TRBV19 NA TRBJ2-1 NA
CASSEALRDRGNQPQHF TGTGCCAGCAGTGAAGCGCTCCGGGACAGGGGCAATCAGCCCCAGCATTTT TRBV6-1 TRBD1 TRBJ1-5 NA
CASSRFRSEAFF TGTGCCAGCAGCCGGTTTAGATCTGAAGCTTTCTTT TRBV14 NA TRBJ1-1 NA
CASSQGRGAREKLFF TGCGCCAGCAGCCAAGGGCGGGGGGCTAGGGAAAAACTGTTTTTT TRBV4-1 NA TRBJ1-4 NA
CASSLTANTEAFF TGTGCCAGCAGTTTGACGGCCAACACTGAAGCTTTCTTT TRBV27 NA TRBJ1-1 NA
CASSLWPSGRHNEQFF TGTGCCAGCAGTTTATGGCCTAGCGGGAGGCACAATGAGCAGTTCTTC TRBV28 TRBD2 TRBJ2-1 NA
CASSEGQGYQPQHF TGTGCCAGCAGTGAAGGACAGGGCTATCAGCCCCAGCATTTT TRBV6-1 TRBD1 TRBJ1-5 few
CASSYTSGTVGETQYF TGTGCCAGCAGTTACACTAGCGGGACGGTTGGAGAGACCCAGTACTTC TRBV6-5 TRBD2 TRBJ2-5 NA
CASSPGTANTEAFF TGCGCCAGCAGCCCGGGGACAGCTAACACTGAAGCTTTCTTT TRBV5-1 TRBD1 TRBJ1-1 NA
CASSEPLAGGADTQYF TGTGCCAGCAGCGAGCCCCTAGCGGGAGGAGCAGATACGCAGTATTTT TRBV9 TRBD2 TRBJ2-3 NA
CASSISVGLNEKLFF TGTGCCAGTAGTATTAGTGTGGGCCTGAATGAAAAACTGTTTTTT TRBV19 NA TRBJ1-4 NA
CASTLAGGETQYF TGTGCCAGCACCCTAGCGGGAGGGGAGACCCAGTACTTC TRBV2 TRBD2 TRBJ2-5 NA
CASRRDIQQGEAFF TGCGCCAGCAGGCGGGACATACAGCAGGGTGAAGCTTTCTTT TRBV10-1 NA TRBJ1-1 NA
CASSLSGGGNEQYF TGTGCCAGCAGTTTATCAGGGGGCGGGAACGAGCAGTACTTC TRBV28 TRBD1 TRBJ2-7 NA
CAWRWGGNEKLFF TGTGCCTGGAGGTGGGGAGGGAATGAAAAACTGTTTTTT TRBV30 NA TRBJ1-4 NA
CASSFPGRYEQYF TGTGCCAGCAGTTTCCCGGGACGGTACGAGCAGTACTTC TRBV28 NA TRBJ2-7 NA
CASTSQGNQPQHF TGTGCCAGCACATCCCAGGGCAATCAGCCCCAGCATTTT TRBV6-1 NA TRBJ1-5 NA
CASRLGGDRGYTF TGTGCCAGCAGACTGGGGGGGGATAGGGGCTACACCTTC TRBV6-5 NA TRBJ1-2 NA
CAWSRGGYNEQFF TGTGCCTGGAGTAGGGGGGGATACAATGAGCAGTTCTTC TRBV30 NA TRBJ2-1 NA
CASSIRAYQETQYF TGTGCCAGCAGCATCCGGGCCTACCAAGAGACCCAGTACTTC TRBV28 NA TRBJ2-5 NA
CASSTTGEGSYNEQFF TGTGCCAGCAGCACAACCGGGGAAGGCTCCTACAATGAGCAGTTCTTC TRBV7-9 NA TRBJ2-1 NA
CASSSGQGSSDTQYF TGTGCCAGCAGCTCTGGACAGGGGTCGTCTGATACGCAGTATTTT TRBV7-3 TRBD1 TRBJ2-3 NA
CASSLAPEVPYYEQYF TGTGCCAGCAGCTTAGCCCCGGAGGTCCCTTACTACGAGCAGTACTTC TRBV7-9 NA TRBJ2-7 once
CASSSAQGANEKLFF TGCGCCAGCAGCTCAGCACAGGGGGCGAATGAAAAACTGTTTTTT TRBV5-1 TRBD1 TRBJ1-4 once
CATSSLIATNEKLFF TGTGCCACCAGCAGTCTTATTGCAACTAATGAAAAACTGTTTTTT TRBV15 NA TRBJ1-4 NA
CASTRGATDTQYF TGTGCCAGCACGAGAGGGGCAACAGATACGCAGTATTTT TRBV2 NA TRBJ2-3 NA
CASSFGGSSYNEQFF TGTGCCAGCAGCTTTGGGGGCTCCTCCTACAATGAGCAGTTCTTC TRBV7-2 NA TRBJ2-1 NA
CASSQDRGLYGYTF TGTGCCAGCAGCCAGGACAGGGGCCTTTATGGCTACACCTTC TRBV6-6 TRBD1 TRBJ1-2 once
CASSLAGGEETQYF TGTGCTAGCAGCTTAGCGGGAGGGGAGGAGACCCAGTACTTC TRBV7-7 TRBD2 TRBJ2-5 NA
CASSQVTGIKTEAFF TGCGCCAGCAGCCAAGTAACAGGGATCAAAACTGAAGCTTTCTTT TRBV4-1 NA TRBJ1-1 NA